This T cell receptor (beta chain) was profiled in a study of CD8+ T cells in alopecia areata. Following extraction, RNA underwent reverse transcription to cDNA, which served as the sequencing template. Sequencing was performed with immunoSEQ multiplex PCR; in TCRdb, only in-frame clones are kept and a portion is missing. This repertoire shows about 200,000 clones, more than 45% found once; its top ten account for 5% to 6%. Losses at the gene ends were 1 base for V and 15 bases for J; bases not matched to a gene: 3. This CDR3 comprises 13 residues. Germline V gives CDR1 MGHRA, CDR2 YSYEKL. Treatment described: oral pan-JAK inhibitor, 5-10 mg twice daily.

V usage is TRBV4-1 and J usage is TRBJ2-1; 13 nucleotides agree with TRBD2. The sample consisted of CD4+ T cells sorted from blood, taken at week 24, from a patient treated with tofacitinib. This clonotype was sampled from a human donor with alopecia areata. The CDR3 reads CASSQALAGGSFF. As DNA, the CDR3 is TGCGCCAGCAGCCAAGCACTAGCGGGAGGGTCGTTCTTC.